One sample yielded the 9 T cell receptor beta chains listed below, sequenced in a study of T-cell memory formation after mild COVID-19 (dated by TCRdb to about 2021). Library prep was done by 5' RACE. These reads were obtained on an Illumina NovaSeq 6000. The public sequencing data were trimmed at Q25 with fastp and processed into clonotypes with MiXCR by TCRdb, which kept only in-frame beta chains. Each record represents a unique CDR3 protein, reported with the most common genes and DNA among its rows. A total of under 110,000 distinct CDR3 sequences appear in this sample, about a sixth of them only once. The top ten hold 25% to 30% of the sample. The source material was PBMCs or a T cell subset sorted from them (not recorded which). The receptor set was obtained from an adult woman who had mild COVID-19 (a few samples of this study predate the infection). The sample titles of this study are shuffled in the database, so cell type and time point are left out; the donor was told from shared clones.

Comment on this clonotype: It may be a read error: a sequence one base away is much more abundant. This chain connects TRBV3-1 to TRBJ1-5, with D possibly being TRBD1 (6 bases). The V gene's germline CDR1 is LGHDT and CDR2 YNNKEL (reference sequence). CDR3 length: 16 residues. Here the CDR3 reads CTSSQRTEYSNQPQHF. For the CDR3, the DNA is TGTACCAGCAGCCAGCGGACAGAGTATAGCAATCAGCCCCAGCATTTT.

This clonotype was seen a handful of times. The chain joins TRBV6-2 or TRBV6-3 to TRBJ2-1; possibly TRBD2 for D (7 bases). The V gene lost 6 bases and the J gene lost 0 bases, with 15 bases spanning the gap. The CDR3 length is 16 residues. The germline V gene has CDR1 MNHEY and CDR2 SVGEGT. The CDR3 DNA reads TGTGCCAGCAGCAATGGGGGGGCGAGCTCCTACAATGAGCAGTTCTTC. Amino acid sequence: CASSNGGASSYNEQFF.

This clonotype was recorded many times. The rearrangement uses TRBV5-1 and TRBJ2-1; 7 nucleotides align to TRBD1. The V gene's germline CDR1 is SGHRS and CDR2 YFSETQ. The CDR3 contains 13 residues. After removal of 4 bases from V and 5 bases from J, the junction contained 3 bases not matched to a gene. The CDR3 region is CASSITGDNEQFF. In DNA, the CDR3 is TGCGCCAGCAGCATAACAGGGGACAATGAGCAGTTCTTC.

This chain joins TRBV10-3 and TRBJ1-2; D not resolved. V was trimmed by 3 bases and J by 2 bases, leaving 7 bases between them. This CDR3 region has 13 residues. Germline assignment: CDR1 ENHRY and CDR2 SYGVKD. In DNA, the CDR3 is TGTGCCATCAGTGATTCGGGGAACTATGGCTACACCTTC. This encodes CAISDSGNYGYTF.

The CDR3 region has the DNA TGCAGTGCTAGAACGGGACTAGCGGAGCTCAATGAGCAGTTCTTC. Its protein product is CSARTGLAELNEQFF. The chain recombines TRBV20-1 with TRBJ2-1, with 11 nucleotides matching TRBD2. After removal of 2 bases from V and 6 bases from J, the junction contained 6 bases not matched to a gene. Germline CDR1 is DFQATT and CDR2 is SNEGSKA (reference sequence). The CDR3 covers 15 residues.

About this clonotype: One end of the junction is discordant with germline, which a read error may explain. This sequence joins TRBV7-7 and TRBJ1-2; D is perhaps TRBD1 (5 bases). The CDR3 is made up of 14 amino acids. Germline V gene lookup returns CDR1 SSHAT and CDR2 FNYEAQ (reference sequence). The CDR3: CASSLEGTLYGYTF. CDR3 coding DNA: TGTGCTAGCAGCTTAGAGGGGACCCTCTATGGCTACACCTTC.

This rearrangement joins TRBV6-5 to TRBJ1-1, with unresolved D. In germline, CDR1 is MNHEY, CDR2 SVGAGI. Trimming stripped 9 bases from V and 0 bases from J, with 5 bases between. CDR3 size: 11 residues. The CDR3 nucleotides are TGTGCCAGTCGCATGAACACTGAAGCTTTCTTT. This gives the protein CASRMNTEAFF.

This clonotype was detected a few times. The V and J genes are TRBV7-6 and TRBJ2-2, with 11 nucleotides matching TRBD1. J was trimmed by 7 bases and V by 7 bases; bases with no gene match: 14. CDR1 and CDR2 from the germline V gene are SGHVS and FNYEAQ. The CDR3 has 17 amino acids. The CDR3 coding sequence is TGTGCCAGCACTCCGAGTCGGACAGGGGGCGGAATCGGGGAGCTGTTTTTT. It translates to CASTPSRTGGGIGELFF.

V and J are TRBV7-9 and TRBJ2-1; 10 bases match TRBD2. Looked up from germline, CDR1 is SEHNR and CDR2 is FQNEAQ (reference sequence). The trim removed 5 bases at V and 8 bases at J, leaving 6 bases unmatched. The CDR3 loop spans 14 amino acids. The CDR3 coding sequence is TGTGCCAGCAGCAGTCCTAGCGGGAGTTATGAGCAGTTCTTC. Its protein product is CASSSPSGSYEQFF.